Below are 7 T cell receptor beta chains sequenced from a single sample in a study of blood T cell repertoires in COVID-19. Assay used: immunoSEQ multiplex PCR; TCRdb lists only in-frame clones, some missing. The data show tens of thousands of clones, with around 89% seen just once and around 14% held by the top ten. The specimen was peripheral blood. The receptors come from a man aged 65 to 79 with active or convalescent COVID-19.

V gene TRBV11-2 combines with J gene TRBJ1-2; a weak D match, TRBD1 (5 bases). The V gene lost 3 bases and the J gene lost 4 bases, with 12 bases spanning the gap. The CDR3 contains 14 residues. The germline V gene has CDR1 SGHAT and CDR2 FQNNGV. The CDR3 spells CASSFSRAGYGYTF. CDR3 in DNA: TGTGCCAGCAGCTTCTCCAGGGCAGGCTATGGCTACACCTTC.

The table lists this clone with a count of one. An end of the junction differs from the germline gene, which may be a read error. The chain is built from TRBV7-9 and TRBJ2-6, with 7 bases aligning to TRBD2. From germline, CDR1 is SEHNR and CDR2 FQNEAQ (reference sequence). The CDR3 is 16 amino acids. This chain's CDR3 is CASSPMAGDGSNVLTF. CDR3 in DNA: TGTGCCAGCAGCCCCATGGCGGGAGATGGGTCCAACGTCCTGACTTTC.

The gene calls are TRBV5-1 and TRBJ1-4, with D possibly being TRBD1 (6 bases). CDR3 size: 14 residues. Germline CDR1 is SGHRS and CDR2 is YFSETQ. The ends were cut back, 1 base at V and 8 bases at J, with 12 bases in the middle. CDR3 coding DNA: TGCGCCAGCAGCTTGAACCAGGGACAAGAAAAACTGTTTTTT. It encodes CASSLNQGQEKLFF.

The chain joins TRBV5-1 to TRBJ1-1, with TRBD1 as a possible D gene (5 bases). V shed 4 bases and J shed 4 bases, with 23 bases lying between them. The CDR3 extends over 17 amino acids. Germline-derived CDR1 and CDR2 are SGHRS and YFSETQ. The CDR3 loop reads CASSLTVGGREGTEAFF. The CDR3 coding sequence is TGCGCCAGCAGCCTAACTGTCGGGGGGAGGGAGGGCACTGAAGCTTTCTTT.

The V call is TRBV28, the J call TRBJ1-4, with TRBD1 matching over 9 bases. The J segment lost 8 bases and the V segment lost 5 bases, leaving 9 bases of the junction unmatched. The CDR3 consists of 15 residues. The germline gives CDR1 MDHEN, CDR2 SYDVKM. CDR3 bases: TGTGCCAGCAGTCCCCCGGGACAGGGCGGAGAAAAACTGTTTTTT. Translated: CASSPPGQGGEKLFF.

J is TRBJ1-1 and V is TRBV11-3; the D gene is possibly TRBD1 (6 bases). The CDR3 spans 15 residues. Germline V gene sequence: CDR1 SGHNT, CDR2 YENEEA. Between the trimmed V and J ends, which lost 5 bases and 1 base, there was a span of 14 bases. The CDR3 region is CASSLTGTPNTEAFF. The DNA of the CDR3 is TGTGCCAGCAGCCTGACCGGGACACCGAACACTGAAGCTTTCTTT.

The V gene is TRBV7-9, the J gene TRBJ1-3, with 7 bases lining up with TRBD1. The ends lost 4 bases at V and 0 bases at J; junction bases unmatched: 6. The CDR3 spans 16 residues. Per germline, CDR1 SEHNR and CDR2 FQNEAQ (reference sequence). The CDR3 sequence is CASSSTGQVSGNTIYF. The CDR3 bases are TGTGCCAGCAGCTCTACCGGACAGGTCTCTGGAAACACCATATATTTT. Based on the CDR3 plus reference TRBV7-9 and TRBJ1-3, the full variable domain is DTGVSQNPRHKITKRGQNVTFRCDPISEHNRLYWYRQTLGQGPEFLTYFQNEAQLEKSRLLSDRFSAERPKGSFSTLEIQRTEQGDSAMYLCASSSTGQVSGNTIYFGEGSWLTVV.